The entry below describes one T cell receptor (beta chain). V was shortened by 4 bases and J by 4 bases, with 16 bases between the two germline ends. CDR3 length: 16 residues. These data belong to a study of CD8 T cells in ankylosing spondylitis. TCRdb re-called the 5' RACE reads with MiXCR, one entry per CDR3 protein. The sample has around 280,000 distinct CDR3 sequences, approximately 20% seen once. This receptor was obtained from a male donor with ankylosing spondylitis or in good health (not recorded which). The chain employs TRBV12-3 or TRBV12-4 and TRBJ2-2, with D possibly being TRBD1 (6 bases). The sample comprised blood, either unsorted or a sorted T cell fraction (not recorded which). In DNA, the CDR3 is TGTGCCAGCAGTTCAGGGGCATCCGGGTTCACCGGGGAGCTGTTTTTT. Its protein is CASSSGASGFTGELFF.